The 10 T cell receptor beta chains listed next were all sequenced from one sample in a study of T cells in localized non-small cell lung cancer. Clones were read by immunoSEQ multiplex PCR, and TCRdb kept only the in-frame ones, dropping some. The repertoire holds around 3,700 clones, with approximately 29% as singletons. This material consisted of lung tumor tissue, taken before any cancer treatment. The receptors here all came from a female donor older than 55 with stage I lung adenocarcinoma.

This clone was found a few times. The V gene is TRBV11-3, the J gene TRBJ2-7; a weak D match, TRBD2 (7 bases). Germline CDR1 and CDR2: SGHNT and YENEEA. The CDR3 spans 16 residues. V was clipped by 0 bases and J by 5 bases, with 17 bases between them. CDR3 in amino acids: CASSLEVGGVLDEQYF. In DNA form, the CDR3 reads TGTGCCAGCAGCTTAGAGGTAGGGGGGGTTCTGGACGAGCAGTACTTC.

The chain employs TRBV29-1 and TRBJ2-6; TRBD1 might be the D (6 bases). V lost 8 bases, J lost 2 bases, and 16 bases lay in between. The germline V gene has CDR1 SQVTM and CDR2 ANQGSEA. The CDR3 covers 15 residues. DNA of the CDR3: TGCAGCTTCAGGACAGCTGAAACTGGGGCCAACGTCCTGACTTTC. Translating gives CSFRTAETGANVLTF.

V usage is TRBV19 and J usage is TRBJ1-2, with D tentatively TRBD1 (5 bases). Looked up from germline, CDR1 is LNHDA and CDR2 is SQIVND (reference sequence). Trimming took off 3 bases at V and 7 bases at J, with 12 bases between the two ends. This CDR3 is built from 13 residues. CDR3: CASSIGTLTGYTF. The CDR3, as DNA: TGTGCCAGTAGTATCGGGACCTTAACTGGCTACACCTTC.

This clone is medium-sized. The chain uses TRBV4-1 and TRBJ1-4; D ambiguous. The CDR3 has 20 amino acids. Germline V CDR1 and CDR2: MGHRA, YSYEKL. The V and J ends lost 0 bases and 0 bases respectively, with 20 bases between them. The chain's CDR3 is CASSQDYGIGEAATNEKLFF. The CDR3, as DNA: TGCGCCAGCAGCCAAGATTATGGGATTGGGGAGGCGGCAACTAATGAAAAACTGTTTTTT.

The chain is built from TRBV25-1 and TRBJ1-1, with 7 bases matching TRBD1. The CDR3 consists of 18 residues. The germline V gene encodes CDR1 MGHDK and CDR2 SYGVNS. Trimming removed 2 bases from V and 1 base from J; junction bases left unmatched: 13. The CDR3 sequence: CASSERRGGGRGNTEAFF. The DNA for the CDR3 is TGTGCCAGCAGTGAACGACGAGGGGGCGGAAGGGGGAACACTGAAGCTTTCTTT.

This clone was observed a handful of times. The J gene is TRBJ2-5, the V gene TRBV11-3; 8 bases are a match to TRBD1. Germline CDR1 SGHNT, CDR2 YENEEA. This CDR3 is 15 amino acids long. Trimming at V came to 5 bases and at J to 4 bases, leaving 9 bases not matched to a gene. CDR3: CASSTRTGPAETQYF. The CDR3 nucleotides are TGTGCCAGCAGCACCAGGACAGGGCCAGCAGAGACCCAGTACTTC. Combining the CDR3 with reference TRBV11-3 and TRBJ2-5 gives the whole variable domain EAGVVQSPRYKIIEKKQPVAFWCNPISGHNTLYWYLQNLGQGPELLIRYENEEAVDDSQLPKDRFSAERLKGVDSTLKIQPAELGDSAVYLCASSTRTGPAETQYFGPGTRLLVL.

This clone was counted between two and nine times. The chain carries TRBV12-2 and TRBJ1-1; the DNA was not used to check the table's D call, TRBD1. TRBV12-2 constitutes a pseudogene. The CDR3 runs 14 residues. The CDR3, as DNA: TGTGCCACCCTAGCTGGACAGGGAAATACTGAAGCTTTCTTT. Amino acid sequence: CATLAGQGNTEAFF.

The CDR3: CASTETTGENTEAFF. The CDR3 nucleotides are TGTGCCAGCACCGAAACGACAGGGGAGAACACTGAAGCTTTCTTT. V is TRBV6-8 and J is TRBJ1-1, with 8 nucleotides matching TRBD1. Germline-derived CDR1 and CDR2 are MNHGY and SAAAGT. This CDR3 contains 15 residues. The J segment lost 1 base and the V segment lost 7 bases, leaving 8 bases of the junction unmatched.

By frequency in the sample, this clone is medium-sized. At one end, the junction sequence differs from germline, possibly due to a read error. This chain's CDR3 is CASSDSGGDYNEQFF. CDR3 bases: TGTGCCAGCAGTGACTCGGGCGGGGACTACAATGAGCAGTTCTTC. The chain combines TRBV6-8 with TRBJ2-1; maybe TRBD2 (6 bases). This CDR3 is 15 amino acids long. Looked up from germline, CDR1 is MNHGY and CDR2 is SAAAGT.

This clone ranks as medium-sized. V is TRBV11-3 and J is TRBJ2-5; TRBD1 is a possible D gene (5 bases). Germline values: CDR1 SGHNT, CDR2 YENEEA. The CDR3 contains 15 residues. V was trimmed by 5 bases and J by 1 base, leaving 14 bases between them. CDR3 in amino acids: CASSPAGRAQETQYF. CDR3 sequence (DNA): TGTGCCAGCAGCCCCGCCGGCAGGGCCCAAGAGACCCAGTACTTC.